This TCR beta chain was recovered during a study of OX40 agonist ivuxolimab in advanced cancers. Whole-study results and caveats: There were, on average, more expanded clones in CD8+ T cells than in CD4+.

Only in-frame clones appear in the TCRdb table, and some are missing; sequencing was by immunoSEQ multiplex PCR. This sample has roughly 70,000 clones, with approximately 90% found just once. Autoimmune disease history or systemic immunosuppression disqualified patients. On this clone itself: Its antigen is not known.

The CDR3 loop spans 13 amino acids. V was shortened by 0 bases and J by 7 bases, with 7 bases between the two germline ends. CDR1 is MGHRA and CDR2 is YSYEKL in the germline V gene. This receptor was obtained from an adult with an advanced solid tumor such as melanoma, head and neck, liver or kidney cancer. This chain joins TRBV4-1 and TRBJ2-1; the D is unclear. This specimen consisted of CD4+ or CD8+ T cells sorted from blood, obtained in a trial of the OX40 agonist ivuxolimab. The CDR3 bases are TGCGCCAGCAGCCAAGAAAAAAGGAATGAGCAGTTCTTC. This gives the protein CASSQEKRNEQFF.